A single sample is the source of the 13 T cell receptor beta chains below, sequenced in a study of glioma-infiltrating T cells after dendritic cell vaccination. The time point denotes: after dendritic cell vaccination, including at tumor progression/relapse. Profiling relied on immunoSEQ multiplex PCR, and the TCRdb table lists in-frame clones only, not all of them. The table shows 91,000 or so clones, with less than 90% occurring only once. This sample comprised blood, obtained after dendritic cell vaccination. Receptors were obtained from a human donor with glioblastoma.

This clone occurred once. The chain combines TRBV10-3 with TRBJ1-1, with no clear D. Germline V lookup: CDR1 ENHRY, CDR2 SYGVKD. The CDR3 sequence is 14 residues long. Trimming removed 7 bases at V and 4 bases at J, with 16 bases between. Written as DNA, the CDR3 is TGTGCCATCACTCTACAAAGAGAGGGCACTGAAGCTTTCTTT. It codes for CAITLQREGTEAFF.

The chain links TRBV6-6 to TRBJ2-1; 11 bases line up with TRBD2. Germline CDR1 is MNHNY and CDR2 is SVGAGI (reference sequence). CDR3 length: 14 residues. V trimming: 7 bases; J trimming: 9 bases; junction bases outside the gene matches: 8. The DNA for the CDR3 is TGTGCCAGCATTTTACTAGCGGGAGCTGGTGAGCAGTTCTTC. It codes for CASILLAGAGEQFF.

V and J are TRBV6-6 and TRBJ1-1, with D tentatively TRBD1 (5 bases). The V end lost 10 bases, the J end lost 1 base, and 16 bases lay between the germline ends. In germline, CDR1 is MNHNY, CDR2 SVGAGI (reference sequence). CDR3 length: 14 amino acids. The CDR3 region is CATGQGWENTEAFF. The CDR3 nucleotides read TGTGCCACGGGCCAGGGTTGGGAGAACACTGAAGCTTTCTTT.

This clone appeared once. The CDR3 nucleotides read TGTGCCAGCCTAGTTCAGAACTATGGCTACACCTTC. As protein: CASLVQNYGYTF. V and J are TRBV28 and TRBJ1-2; D remains ambiguous. With 8 bases removed from V and 2 bases from J, the gap between germline ends came to 9 bases. This CDR3 is built from 12 residues. From germline, CDR1 is MDHEN and CDR2 SYDVKM.

This chain connects TRBV4-2 to TRBJ1-2; 7 bases align to TRBD1. The CDR3 loop spans 19 amino acids. The ends lost 0 bases at V and 4 bases at J; junction bases unmatched: 17. Germline V gene sequence: CDR1 LGHNA, CDR2 YNFKEQ. This CDR3 reads CASSQDDQGRGTAVYGYTF. The CDR3 region has the DNA TGTGCCAGCAGCCAAGATGATCAGGGTAGAGGGACAGCCGTCTATGGCTACACCTTC.

This clone was observed a single time. V usage is TRBV18 and J usage is TRBJ1-2, with 7 bases lining up with TRBD1. The V gene end was trimmed by 6 bases and the J gene end by 4 bases; junction bases not matched to a gene: 5. The CDR3 is 13 residues long. Germline assignment: CDR1 KGHSH and CDR2 LQKENI. The CDR3 sequence: CASSRDRAYGYTF. CDR3 in DNA: TGTGCCAGCTCCCGCGACAGGGCCTATGGCTACACCTTC.

This clone was observed a single time. The V gene is TRBV5-1, the J gene TRBJ2-2, with 8 nucleotides matching TRBD2. The V gene's germline CDR1 is SGHRS and CDR2 YFSETQ. This CDR3 contains 18 residues. Trimming took 4 bases from V and 2 from J; bases not matched to a gene: 13. This CDR3 reads CASSRLAGSLANTGELFF. Here the CDR3 DNA reads TGCGCCAGCAGCAGGCTAGCGGGTTCTCTGGCAAACACCGGGGAGCTGTTTTTT.

The chain couples TRBV6-6 to TRBJ1-1; a weak D match, TRBD1 (6 bases). The CDR3 runs to 13 residues. With 6 bases removed from V and 7 bases from J, the gap between germline ends came to 15 bases. Per germline, CDR1 MNHNY and CDR2 SVGAGI (reference sequence). CDR3 DNA: TGTGCCAGCAGAGGGGGGGGGTGGGTTGAAGCTTTCTTT. Its translation is CASRGGGWVEAFF.

This chain uses TRBV28 with TRBJ1-3; 7 nucleotides line up with TRBD1. The CDR3 covers 16 residues. The germline CDR1 and CDR2 sequences are MDHEN and SYDVKM. Germline trimming cut 9 bases from V and 4 bases from J; bases unmatched to any gene: 15. CDR3 sequence (DNA): TGTGCCAGTACCTCAGGGGGTCAGGTTCTGGGAAACACCATATATTTT. The encoded protein is CASTSGGQVLGNTIYF.

This chain joins TRBV15 and TRBJ1-1; a weak D match, TRBD1 (5 bases). Germline CDR1 reads LNHNV; CDR2 reads YYDKDF (reference sequence). The V gene lost 0 bases and the J gene lost 5 bases, with 13 bases spanning the gap. This CDR3 is built from 15 residues. CDR3 loop: CATSREVGVGTEAFF. The CDR3 region has the DNA TGTGCCACCAGCAGAGAAGTAGGGGTCGGAACTGAAGCTTTCTTT.

The genes are TRBV2 and TRBJ1-5; 9 positions agree with TRBD1. Looked up from germline, CDR1 is SNHLY and CDR2 is FYNNEI. The CDR3 totals 15 residues. V was pared by 4 bases and J by 1 base, with 2 bases of the junction left unmatched. The CDR3, as DNA: TGTGCCAGCAGTGGGGACAGGGCGAGCAATCAGCCCCAGCATTTT. Amino acid sequence: CASSGDRASNQPQHF.

The rearrangement links TRBV5-1 to TRBJ1-5; a possible D gene is TRBD1 (5 bases). Germline values: CDR1 SGHRS, CDR2 YFSETQ. V lost 1 base and J lost 4, with 24 bases in between. The CDR3 runs to 19 residues. In DNA, the CDR3 is TGCGCCAGCAGCTTGAAAGGAACAGGCGAATTCCGATCGAATCAGCCCCAGCATTTT. It encodes CASSLKGTGEFRSNQPQHF.

The chain employs TRBV6-5 and TRBJ1-5; no firm D call. The V gene lost 2 bases and the J gene lost 6 bases, with 5 bases spanning the gap. The CDR3 has 12 residues. Germline lookup yields CDR1 MNHEY and CDR2 SVGAGI. Here the CDR3 reads CASSYPVQPQHF. The DNA of the CDR3 is TGTGCCAGCAGTTACCCCGTTCAGCCCCAGCATTTT.